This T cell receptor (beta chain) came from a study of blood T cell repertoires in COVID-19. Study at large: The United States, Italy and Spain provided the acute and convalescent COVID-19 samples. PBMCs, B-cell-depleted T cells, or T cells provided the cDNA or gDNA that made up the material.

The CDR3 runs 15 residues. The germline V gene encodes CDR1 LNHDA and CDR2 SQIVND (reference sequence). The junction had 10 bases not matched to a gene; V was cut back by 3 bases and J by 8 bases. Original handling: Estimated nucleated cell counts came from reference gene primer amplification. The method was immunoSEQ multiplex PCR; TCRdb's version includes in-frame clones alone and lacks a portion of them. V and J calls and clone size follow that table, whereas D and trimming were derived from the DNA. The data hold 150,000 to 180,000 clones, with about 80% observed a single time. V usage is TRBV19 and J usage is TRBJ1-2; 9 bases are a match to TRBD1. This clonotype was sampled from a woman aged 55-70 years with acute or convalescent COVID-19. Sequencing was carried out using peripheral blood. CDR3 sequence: CASSIPGQGFPGYTF. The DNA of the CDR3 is TGTGCCAGTAGTATCCCGGGACAGGGTTTTCCGGGCTACACCTTC.